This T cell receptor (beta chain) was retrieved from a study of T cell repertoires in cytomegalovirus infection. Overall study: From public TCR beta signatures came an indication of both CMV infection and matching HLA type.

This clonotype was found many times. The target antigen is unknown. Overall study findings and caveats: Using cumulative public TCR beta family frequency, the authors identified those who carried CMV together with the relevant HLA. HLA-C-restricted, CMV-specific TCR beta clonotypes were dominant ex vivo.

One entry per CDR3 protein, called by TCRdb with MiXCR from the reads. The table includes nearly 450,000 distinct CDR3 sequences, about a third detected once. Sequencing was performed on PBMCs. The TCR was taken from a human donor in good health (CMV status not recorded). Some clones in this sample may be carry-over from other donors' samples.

DNA for the CDR3: TGTGCCAGCAGACGTGGGCAGAGCAACACTGAAGCTTTCTTT. Translated, it gives CASRRGQSNTEAFF. This rearrangement joins TRBV6-1 to TRBJ1-1; no firm D call. V was clipped by 6 bases and J by 2 bases, with 13 bases between them. This CDR3 has 14 residues. CDR1 is MNHNS, CDR2 SASEGT, per germline.